Each of the 2 T cell receptor beta chains below was sequenced from the same sample in a study of blood T cells in healthy people across ages. A J-beta primer mix and a sample-barcoded 5' primer were used in a second PCR of roughly 6 to 11 cycles. TCRdb fed the 5' RACE reads into MiXCR, producing one record per CDR3 protein. The table records around 1,700,000 distinct CDR3 sequences, roughly 27% of them present only once. Sequencing was carried out using blood. These receptors were obtained from a woman between 25 and 40 years old in good health.

This clonotype appeared a few times. Being one base from a much bigger clone, this may be a read error. V and J are TRBV29-1 and TRBJ1-2, with D uncertain. With 4 bases removed from V and 7 bases from J, the gap between germline ends came to 10 bases. Germline CDR1 is SQVTM and CDR2 is ANQGSEA. The CDR3 has 11 amino acids. CDR3 bases: TGCAGCGTTGGACTGGGCGGTGGCTACACCTTC. Its translation is CSVGLGGGYTF.

The chain has TRBV18 and TRBJ1-6; D is unresolved. Germline V gene lookup returns CDR1 KGHSH and CDR2 LQKENI. Trimming removed 3 bases at V and 7 bases at J, with 10 bases between. The CDR3 sequence is 14 residues long. DNA for the CDR3: TGTGCCAGCTCACCGCGCAGCTCCAATTCACCCCTCCACTTT. This translates into CASSPRSSNSPLHF.